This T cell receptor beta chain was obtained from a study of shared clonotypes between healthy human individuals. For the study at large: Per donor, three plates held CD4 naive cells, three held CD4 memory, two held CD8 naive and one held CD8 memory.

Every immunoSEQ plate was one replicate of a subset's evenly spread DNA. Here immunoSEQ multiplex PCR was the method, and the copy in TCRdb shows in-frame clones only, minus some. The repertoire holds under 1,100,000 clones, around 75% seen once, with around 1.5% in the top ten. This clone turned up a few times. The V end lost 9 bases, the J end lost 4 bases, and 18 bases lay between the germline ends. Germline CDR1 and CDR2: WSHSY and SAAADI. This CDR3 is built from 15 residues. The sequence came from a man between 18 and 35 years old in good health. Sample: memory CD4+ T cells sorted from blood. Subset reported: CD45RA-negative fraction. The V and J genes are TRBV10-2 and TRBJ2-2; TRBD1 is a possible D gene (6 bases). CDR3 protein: CASRTGFQGTGELFF. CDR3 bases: TGCGCCAGTAGAACAGGGTTTCAAGGCACCGGGGAGCTGTTTTTT.